This TCR beta chain originates from a study of T cells after yellow fever vaccination. General study results and limits: At approximately 96% for CD4 and 70% to 90% for CD8, most primary-vaccination clones showed up again after the booster.

This clonotype was counted only a few times. Its target is not known. Deletions cut 5 bases from V and 4 bases from J, with 25 bases between. Germline V gene sequence: CDR1 SGHRS, CDR2 YFSETQ. The CDR3 has 17 amino acids. Using its own MiXCR run on the 5' RACE reads, TCRdb lists one record per CDR3 protein. The sample has around 46,000 distinct CDR3 sequences; less than 9% are singletons. The V call is TRBV5-1, the J call TRBJ2-7; weak D call: TRBD1 (6 bases). This sample comprised CD8+ T cells sorted from PBMCs, obtained around 15 days after the first yellow fever vaccination. The TCR originated in a man younger than 30 who received the YFV17D yellow fever vaccine. The CDR3 coding sequence is TGCGCCAGCAGAAATCTAAAAGGGGGAATTACACTATACGAGCAGTACTTC. It yields the protein CASRNLKGGITLYEQYF.